This T cell receptor (beta chain) was observed in a study of CD8 T cells in ankylosing spondylitis. General study results and limits: Roughly eight highly homologous variants made up a TCR beta motif, and this motif appeared characteristic of ankylosing spondylitis blood.

This clonotype has just a few counts. Its antigen is currently unknown. Per germline, CDR1 ENHRY and CDR2 SYGVKD. The CDR3 runs to 12 residues. J lost 3 bases, V lost 8 bases, and 3 bases had no gene match. TCRdb reprocessed the 5' RACE reads via MiXCR and lists one record per CDR3 protein. Of about 540,000 distinct CDR3 sequences listed, 12% are singletons. The chain couples TRBV10-3 to TRBJ2-5; 7 bases align to TRBD1. Material: blood, either unsorted or a sorted T cell fraction (not recorded which). The sequence was collected from a male donor with ankylosing spondylitis. The CDR3 DNA is TGTGCCATCCGGGACAGCGAAGAGACCCAGTACTTC. This sequence encodes CAIRDSEETQYF.